Presented here are 31 T cell receptor beta chains from one specimen sequenced in a study of T cells in Graves' hyperthyroidism and ophthalmopathy. RNA transcripts yielded amplified TCR beta CDR3 regions. The TCR CDR3 was amplified in a first-round RT-PCR using the HTBI primer set. TCRdb fed the multiplex PCR reads into MiXCR, producing one record per CDR3 protein. The table lists 660,000 or so distinct CDR3 sequences, 20% to 25% of them singletons, with over 30% in the top ten. The sequencing input was blood. Source of these receptors: a man in his thirties or forties with Graves' ophthalmopathy.

V usage is TRBV15 and J usage is TRBJ2-5; perhaps D is TRBD1 or TRBD2 (5 bases each). The CDR3 covers 15 residues. CDR1 LNHNV and CDR2 YYDKDF come from the germline V gene (reference sequence). V lost 0 bases and J 5 bases, leaving 13 bases between the germline ends. The CDR3 bases are TGTGCCACCAGCAGAGATCTCGGGGCGTGGGAGACCCAGTACTTC. Amino acid sequence: CATSRDLGAWETQYF.

With respect to this clonotype: A junction end diverges from the germline sequence, so it may reflect a read error. The chain recombines TRBV5-5 with TRBJ1-1, with D maybe TRBD1 (6 bases). This CDR3 is built from 14 residues. CDR1 and CDR2 from the germline V gene are SGHKS and YYEKEE (reference sequence). The CDR3 bases are TGTGCCAGCAGCTTGGATAGGGGGAACGCTGAAGCTTTCTTT. The encoded protein is CASSLDRGNAEAFF.

In DNA form, the CDR3 reads TGTGCCATCAGTGGTACAGTATCCTACAATGAGCAGTTCTTC. It specifies CAISGTVSYNEQFF. This chain joins TRBV10-3 and TRBJ2-1, with D unresolved. Per germline, CDR1 ENHRY and CDR2 SYGVKD. The V end lost 4 bases, the J end lost 1 base, and 8 bases lay between the germline ends. CDR3 length: 14 residues.

As to this clonotype: A much larger clone differs by one base, so this may be a read error. CDR3 sequence (DNA): TGTGCCTGGAATCTGGGCACAGATACGCAGTATTTT. The encoded protein is CAWNLGTDTQYF. The chain combines TRBV30 with TRBJ2-3, with D hard to call. Germline V gene lookup returns CDR1 GTSNPN and CDR2 SVGIG (reference sequence). V lost 4 bases to trimming and J lost 1 base, with 6 bases between them. The CDR3 is 12 residues long.

The V gene is TRBV5-6, the J gene TRBJ2-7, with 8 bases lining up with TRBD1. Trimming removed 5 bases from V and 2 bases from J; junction bases left unmatched: 9. CDR3 length equals 15 residues. Germline CDR1 is SGHDT and CDR2 is YYEEEE. This CDR3 reads CASSPTGAGTYEQYF. DNA of the CDR3: TGTGCCAGCAGTCCGACAGGGGCGGGGACCTACGAGCAGTACTTC. Full variable domain (rest looked up from reference TRBV5-6 and TRBJ2-7): DAGVTQSPTHLIKTRGQQVTLRCSPKSGHDTVSWYQQALGQGPQFIFQYYEEEERQRGNFPDRFSGHQFPNYSSELNVNALLLGDSALYLCASSPTGAGTYEQYFGPGTRLTVT.

V usage is TRBV15 and J usage is TRBJ2-7, with TRBD1 identical over 9 bases. The end of the DNA fits TRBJ2-1 better, so the J call may be wrong. Germline V gene data show CDR1 as LNHNV and CDR2 as YYDKDF (reference sequence). The CDR3 spans 12 residues. The CDR3 protein is CATRQGVDEQFF. The CDR3 DNA reads as TGTGCCACCCGACAGGGGGTCGACGAGCAGTTCTTC.

The chain uses TRBV29-1 and TRBJ1-1, with D maybe TRBD1 (5 bases). CDR1 and CDR2 from the germline V gene are SQVTM and ANQGSEA. The CDR3 spans 13 residues. Trimming stripped 3 bases from V and 5 bases from J, with 13 bases between. CDR3 in amino acids: CSVDREVRTEAFF. CDR3 DNA: TGCAGCGTTGACAGGGAGGTTCGGACTGAAGCTTTCTTT.

This clonotype was seen only a few times. The chain joins TRBV27 to TRBJ2-7, with 11 bases lining up with TRBD2. Germline V lookup: CDR1 MNHEY, CDR2 SMNVEV (reference sequence). The CDR3 has 13 amino acids. J gave up 3 bases and V 9 bases, and 4 bases lay outside the gene matches. The CDR3 bases are TGTGCCAGTCGACTAGCGGGGAACTACGAGCAGTACTTC. Its translation: CASRLAGNYEQYF.

Here the CDR3 reads CASSDSGSGKTQYF. CDR3 DNA: TGTGCCAGCAGTGATTCCGGGAGCGGGAAGACCCAGTACTTC. The J gene is TRBJ2-5, the V gene TRBV2; 7 bases agree with TRBD2. The CDR3 totals 14 residues. Germline lookup yields CDR1 SNHLY and CDR2 FYNNEI. With V trimmed by 3 bases and J by 6 bases, 7 bases remained unmatched. Using reference TRBV2 and TRBJ2-5 for the parts outside the CDR3, the full variable domain is EPEVTQTPSHQVTQMGQEVILRCVPISNHLYFYWYRQILGQKVEFLVSFYNNEISEKSEIFDDQFSVERPDGSNFTLKIRSTKLEDSAMYFCASSDSGSGKTQYFGPGTRLLVL.

V and J are TRBV13 and TRBJ2-1, with TRBD2 matching 7 bases. The CDR3 is 17 amino acids. From germline, CDR1 is PRHDT and CDR2 FYEKMQ (reference sequence). Unmatched junction bases numbered 12, after V lost 7 bases and J lost 0 bases. The CDR3: CASTLLTSPRSYNEQFF. CDR3 sequence (DNA): TGTGCCAGCACACTCTTGACTAGCCCGCGCTCCTACAATGAGCAGTTCTTC. Using reference TRBV13 and TRBJ2-1 for the parts outside the CDR3, the full variable domain is AAGVIQSPRHLIKEKRETATLKCYPIPRHDTVYWYQQGPGQDPQFLISFYEKMQSDKGSIPDRFSAQQFSDYHSELNMSSLELGDSALYFCASTLLTSPRSYNEQFFGPGTRLTVL.

This clonotype was counted ten times or more. The chain has TRBV7-3 and TRBJ2-3; TRBD2 might be the D (5 bases). V lost 0 bases and J 5 bases, leaving 6 bases between the germline ends. Looked up from germline, CDR1 is SGHTA and CDR2 is FQGTGA. The CDR3 extends over 13 amino acids. The chain's CDR3 is CASSLTAGDTQYF. The CDR3 region has the DNA TGTGCCAGCAGCTTAACCGCGGGAGATACGCAGTATTTT. Full variable domain (remainder filled in from reference TRBV7-3 and TRBJ2-3): GAGVSQTPSNKVTEKGKYVELRCDPISGHTALYWYRQSLGQGPEFLIYFQGTGAADDSGLPNDRFFAVRPEGSVSTLKIQRTERGDSAVYLCASSLTAGDTQYFGPGTRLTVL.

This clonotype was observed at least ten times. The chain joins TRBV6-2 or TRBV6-3 to TRBJ2-7; tentatively, D is TRBD1 (7 bases). V was trimmed by 6 bases and J by 0 bases, leaving 18 bases between them. The CDR3 extends over 16 amino acids. CDR1 is MNHEY, CDR2 SVGEGT, per germline. The CDR3 loop reads CASRTTQGGSSYEQYF. As DNA, the CDR3 is TGTGCCAGCAGGACCACCCAGGGGGGCAGCTCCTACGAGCAGTACTTC.

This clonotype was recorded many times. This chain uses TRBV18 with TRBJ1-1; tentatively, D is TRBD1 (5 bases). The CDR3 runs 13 residues. Germline values: CDR1 KGHSH, CDR2 LQKENI. Trimming stripped 6 bases from V and 4 bases from J, with 12 bases between. The DNA of the CDR3 is TGTGCCAGCTCCGCCGGGGGGGGCACTGAAGCTTTCTTT. Its translation: CASSAGGGTEAFF.

The table lists this clonotype with a few counts. The chain recombines TRBV27 with TRBJ2-6; D ambiguous. CDR1 and CDR2 (germline): MNHEY, SMNVEV (reference sequence). V lost 4 bases, J lost 0 bases, and 10 bases lay in between. The CDR3 is 16 amino acids. In nucleotides, the CDR3 is TGTGCCAGCAGTTCCCTCGACATCTCTGGGGCCAACGTCCTGACTTTC. Translated, it gives CASSSLDISGANVLTF. The whole variable domain, remainder taken from reference TRBV27 and TRBJ2-6, is EAQVTQNPRYLITVTGKKLTVTCSQNMNHEYMSWYRQDPGLGLRQIYYSMNVEVTDKGDVPEGYKVSRKEKRNFPLILESPSPNQTSLYFCASSSLDISGANVLTFGAGSRLTVL.

This clonotype was seen many times. The CDR3 DNA reads as TGTGCCAGCAGCTTGAAAACGGGTCGTCTGGAGACCCAGTACTTC. It translates to CASSLKTGRLETQYF. The chain employs TRBV5-6 and TRBJ2-5; D is unresolved. The CDR3 is 15 amino acids. Trimming shortened V by 1 base and J by 5 bases, and 15 bases separated the two germline ends. The V gene's germline CDR1 is SGHDT and CDR2 YYEEEE.

The V and J genes are TRBV5-1 and TRBJ2-1; D is uncertain. The germline gives CDR1 SGHRS, CDR2 YFSETQ. CDR3 size: 14 residues. Trimming took 4 bases from V and 4 from J, leaving 12 bases between them. The CDR3 region is CASSPEGSYNEQFF. CDR3 bases: TGCGCCAGCAGCCCAGAAGGCAGTTACAATGAGCAGTTCTTC.

This clonotype came up a few times. The chain uses TRBV15 and TRBJ2-1; 10 bases line up with TRBD2. Germline-derived CDR1 and CDR2 are LNHNV and YYDKDF (reference sequence). With 1 base clipped from V and 3 bases from J, the junction kept 3 bases outside the gene matches. This CDR3 contains 16 residues. The CDR3 DNA reads TGTGCCACCAGCAGAGGTACTAGCGGGGACTACAATGAGCAGTTCTTC. This gives the protein CATSRGTSGDYNEQFF. Complete variable domain (other parts from reference TRBV15 and TRBJ2-1): DAMVIQNPRYQVTQFGKPVTLSCSQTLNHNVMYWYQQKSSQAPKLLFHYYDKDFNNEADTPDNFQSRRPNTSFCFLDIRSPGLGDTAMYLCATSRGTSGDYNEQFFGPGTRLTVL.

The chain joins TRBV28 to TRBJ2-7, with TRBD2 matching over 12 bases. The V gene's germline CDR1 is MDHEN and CDR2 SYDVKM. The length of the CDR3 is 16 residues. With V trimmed by 1 base and J by 2 bases, 3 bases remained unmatched. CDR3 amino acids: CASSLLLAGGPYEQYF. CDR3 in DNA: TGTGCCAGCAGTTTATTGCTAGCGGGAGGGCCCTACGAGCAGTACTTC.

This clonotype was picked up a small number of times. The J gene is TRBJ1-6, the V gene TRBV7-8, with D unclear. CDR3 length equals 17 residues. Germline V gene sequence: CDR1 SGHVS, CDR2 FQNEAQ. Trimming pared 4 bases from V and 0 bases from J, leaving 13 bases between. The CDR3, as DNA: TGTGCCAGCAGCTCCTACAGTCAACGCTCCTATAATTCACCCCTCCACTTT. It is translated as CASSSYSQRSYNSPLHF.

The table lists this clonotype with many counts. This chain uses TRBV11-2 with TRBJ1-1, with D possibly matching TRBD1 (6 bases). Germline V gene lookup returns CDR1 SGHAT and CDR2 FQNNGV. The ends were cut back, 8 bases at V and 0 bases at J, with 19 bases in the middle. There are 16 residues in the CDR3. The CDR3 is CASRGSADRLNTEAFF. The CDR3 nucleotides are TGTGCCAGCCGGGGGAGTGCGGACAGATTGAACACTGAAGCTTTCTTT.

This clonotype was recorded at least ten times. This chain joins TRBV2 and TRBJ2-5; 9 bases agree with TRBD1. This CDR3 has 11 residues. CDR1 SNHLY and CDR2 FYNNEI come from the germline V gene. V lost 5 bases and J lost 12; bases outside the gene matches: 4. CDR3: CASSYRQGEYF. The CDR3, as DNA: TGTGCCAGCAGTTACCGACAGGGGGAGTACTTC.

A word on this clonotype: Being one base from a much bigger clone, this may be a read error. The chain uses TRBV28 and TRBJ1-2; TRBD1 might be the D (5 bases). The CDR3 is 12 residues long. In germline, CDR1 is MDHEN, CDR2 SYDVKM. The CDR3 loop reads CACSRDGAKDTF. As DNA, the CDR3 is TGTGCCTGCAGTAGGGATGGGGCAAAGGACACCTTC.

This clonotype was seen a handful of times. V and J are TRBV6-1 and TRBJ2-7; D possibly corresponds to TRBD1 (5 bases). Trimming stripped 6 bases from V and 2 bases from J, with 14 bases between. The CDR3 runs 14 residues. From germline, CDR1 is MNHNS and CDR2 SASEGT. The CDR3 spells CASSSDSGTYEQYF. In nucleotides, the CDR3 is TGTGCCAGCAGCTCCGACAGTGGGACCTACGAGCAGTACTTC.

This clonotype was picked up many times. The rearrangement joins TRBV28 to TRBJ1-2; possibly TRBD1 for D (6 bases). The CDR3 is 14 residues long. Deletions cut 5 bases from V and 6 bases from J, with 16 bases between. Germline CDR1 MDHEN, CDR2 SYDVKM. As DNA, the CDR3 is TGTGCCAGCAGTCATAGTGGGGGCGCGGATGGCTACACCTTC. This sequence encodes CASSHSGGADGYTF.

There are a few counts of this clonotype. The J gene is TRBJ2-3, the V gene TRBV6-1; D not certain. V lost 3 bases and J lost 1, with 8 bases in between. The V gene's germline CDR1 is MNHNS and CDR2 SASEGT. CDR3 length: 14 residues. CDR3 coding DNA: TGTGCCAGCAGTGAGGAGCAAGGCACAGATACGCAGTATTTT. It is translated as CASSEEQGTDTQYF.

There are a few counts of this clonotype. This rearrangement joins TRBV11-2 to TRBJ1-2, with a tentative D call TRBD1 (6 bases). V shed 3 bases and J shed 7 bases, with 15 bases lying between them. CDR1 and CDR2 (germline): SGHAT, FQNNGV. The CDR3 length is 14 residues. CDR3 region: CASSFGLGGSGYTF. The DNA for the CDR3 is TGTGCCAGCAGCTTCGGACTAGGGGGGTCTGGCTACACCTTC.

This clonotype was recorded many times. The chain recombines TRBV27 with TRBJ2-5, with 11 bases that match TRBD2. CDR3 length: 18 amino acids. CDR1 and CDR2 from the germline V gene are MNHEY and SMNVEV (reference sequence). The V and J ends lost 2 bases and 1 base, in that order; junction bases with no gene match: 9. CDR3 in amino acids: CASSLRDSGREAQETQYF. CDR3 bases: TGTGCCAGCAGTTTAAGGGATAGCGGGAGGGAAGCCCAAGAGACCCAGTACTTC.

The rearrangement links TRBV7-3 to TRBJ2-5; 8 bases agree with TRBD1. Germline CDR1 reads SGHTA; CDR2 reads FQGTGA. The CDR3 covers 14 residues. With V trimmed by 5 bases and J by 9 bases, 11 bases remained unmatched. The CDR3 DNA sequence: TGTGCCAGCAGCCCGGCAGGGGGCGAGAGACCCCAGTACTTC. It is translated as CASSPAGGERPQYF.

This clonotype was counted only a few times. The V gene is TRBV10-2, the J gene TRBJ1-2; possible D gene TRBD1, 6 bases. The length of the CDR3 is 13 residues. Germline CDR1 reads WSHSY; CDR2 reads SAAADI. The V end lost 8 bases, the J end lost 2 bases, and 12 bases lay between the germline ends. The CDR3 region is CASGKDSNYGYTF. In nucleotides, the CDR3 is TGCGCCAGCGGGAAGGACAGCAACTATGGCTACACCTTC.

This chain links TRBV4-2 with TRBJ2-7; perhaps TRBD2 as D (6 bases). Germline V gene data show CDR1 as LGHNA and CDR2 as YNFKEQ. Trimming removed 2 bases from V and 6 bases from J, with 14 bases in between. The CDR3 is made up of 14 amino acids. CDR3 protein: CASSQSTREFEQYF. CDR3 sequence (DNA): TGTGCCAGCAGCCAATCCACCCGGGAGTTCGAGCAGTACTTC.

There are a few counts of this clonotype. The rearrangement uses TRBV12-3 or TRBV12-4 and TRBJ2-2; 7 bases are a match to TRBD2. The CDR3 sequence is 17 residues long. Unmatched junction bases numbered 11, after V lost 4 bases and J lost 3 bases. The CDR3 region is CASSSLGGGRHTGELFF. The CDR3 nucleotides read TGTGCCAGCAGTTCCCTGGGGGGAGGGCGCCACACCGGGGAGCTGTTTTTT.